This T cell receptor (beta chain) was recorded in a study of T cells in narcolepsy. Study-wide background: Healthy controls were enrolled alongside patients with narcolepsy type 1 or type 2. General study points: Reportedly, autoreactive clonotypes were serially detected in patients' blood but not controls'. In some patient and control memory CD4+ samples, autoreactive clones were absent.

With regard to this clone: Its specificity is unknown.

Profiling relied on immunoSEQ multiplex PCR, and the TCRdb table lists in-frame clones only, not all of them. Seen here are about 35,000 clones, 81% observed once, and the top ten hold 2% to 2.5%. The source of this sequence is a human donor in good health. Sample: memory (CD45RA-) CD4+ T cells from blood.

The CDR3 nucleotides read TGTGCCAGTTACACAGGGCGAAATCAGCCCCAGCATTTT. Amino acids: CASYTGRNQPQHF. The chain links TRBV6-1 to TRBJ1-5, with a weak D call TRBD1 (6 bases). The length of the CDR3 is 13 residues. The germline V gene encodes CDR1 MNHNS and CDR2 SASEGT. Trimming pared 9 bases from V and 4 bases from J, leaving 13 bases between.